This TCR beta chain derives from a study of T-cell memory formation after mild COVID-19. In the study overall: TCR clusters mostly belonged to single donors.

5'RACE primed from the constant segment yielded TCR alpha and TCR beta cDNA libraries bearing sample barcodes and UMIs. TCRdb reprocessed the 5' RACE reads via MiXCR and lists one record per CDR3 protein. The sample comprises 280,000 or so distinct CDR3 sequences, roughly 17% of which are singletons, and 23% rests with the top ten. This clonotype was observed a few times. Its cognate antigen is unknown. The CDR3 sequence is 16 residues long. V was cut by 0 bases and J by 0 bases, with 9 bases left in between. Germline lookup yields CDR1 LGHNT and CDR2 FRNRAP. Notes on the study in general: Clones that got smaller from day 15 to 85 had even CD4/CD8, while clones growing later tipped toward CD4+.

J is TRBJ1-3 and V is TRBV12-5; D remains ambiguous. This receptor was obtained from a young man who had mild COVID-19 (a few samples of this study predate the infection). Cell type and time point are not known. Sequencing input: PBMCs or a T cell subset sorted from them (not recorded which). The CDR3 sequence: CASGLVLAGSGNTIYF. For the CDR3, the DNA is TGTGCTAGTGGTTTGGTACTTGCGGGCTCTGGAAACACCATATATTTT.